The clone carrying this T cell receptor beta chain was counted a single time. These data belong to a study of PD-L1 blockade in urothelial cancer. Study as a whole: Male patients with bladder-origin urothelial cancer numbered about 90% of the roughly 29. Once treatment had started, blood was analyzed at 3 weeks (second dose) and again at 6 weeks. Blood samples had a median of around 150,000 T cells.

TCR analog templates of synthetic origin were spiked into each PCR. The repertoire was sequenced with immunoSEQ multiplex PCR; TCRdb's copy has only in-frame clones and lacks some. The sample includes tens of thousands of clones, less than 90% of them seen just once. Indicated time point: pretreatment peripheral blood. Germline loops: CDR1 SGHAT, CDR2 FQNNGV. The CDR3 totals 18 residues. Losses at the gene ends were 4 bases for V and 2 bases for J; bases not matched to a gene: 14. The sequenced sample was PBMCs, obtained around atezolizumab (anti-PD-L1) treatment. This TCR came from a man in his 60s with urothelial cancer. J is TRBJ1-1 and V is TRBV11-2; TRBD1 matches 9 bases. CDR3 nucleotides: TGTGCCAGCAGCTATCGTACAGGGGGCTCAATAGGCAACACTGAAGCTTTCTTT. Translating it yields CASSYRTGGSIGNTEAFF. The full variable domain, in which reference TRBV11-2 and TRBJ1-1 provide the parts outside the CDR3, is EAGVAQSPRYKIIEKRQSVAFWCNPISGHATLYWYQQILGQGPKLLIQFQNNGVVDDSQLPKDRFSAERLKGVDSTLKIQPAKLEDSAVYLCASSYRTGGSIGNTEAFFGQGTRLTVV.